These 4 T cell receptor beta chains were sequenced from one sample in a study of blood T cell repertoires in COVID-19. Assay: immunoSEQ multiplex PCR; the TCRdb copy retains only in-frame clones and omits some. The sample contains around 270,000 clones, 91% of which appear only once. The sample was peripheral blood. The receptors shown here come from a young adult with COVID-19, enrolled during active disease.

V and J are TRBV10-3 and TRBJ1-4; TRBD1 might be the D (5 bases). Germline CDR1 ENHRY, CDR2 SYGVKD. V was shortened by 9 bases and J by 5 bases, with 19 bases between the two germline ends. This CDR3 has 15 amino acids. The CDR3 region has the DNA TGTGCCATTTCGACGTCCCAGGGCGTCAATGAAAAACTGTTTTTT. The encoded protein is CAISTSQGVNEKLFF.

The rearrangement joins TRBV7-8 to TRBJ1-5, with 7 positions matching TRBD1. The trim removed 3 bases at V and 0 bases at J, leaving 2 bases unmatched. From germline, CDR1 is SGHVS and CDR2 FQNEAQ. There are 15 residues in the CDR3. The CDR3: CASSLTGFSNQPQHF. The DNA for the CDR3 is TGTGCCAGCAGCTTGACAGGGTTTAGCAATCAGCCCCAGCATTTT.

J is TRBJ1-5 and V is TRBV6-1; 9 bases are shared with TRBD1. CDR1 is MNHNS, CDR2 SASEGT, per germline. J was trimmed by 4 bases and V by 4 bases; bases with no gene match: 11. This CDR3 spans 17 amino acids. CDR3 amino acids: CASSGGVFGQGNQPQHF. Written as DNA, the CDR3 is TGTGCCAGCAGTGGGGGGGTGTTTGGACAGGGGAATCAGCCCCAGCATTTT.

The V call is TRBV25-1, the J call TRBJ2-1, with 8 bases lining up with TRBD1. CDR1 and CDR2 (germline): MGHDK, SYGVNS. There are 18 residues in the CDR3. V lost 4 bases and J lost 3; bases outside the gene matches: 14. In DNA, the CDR3 is TGTGCCAGCAGTGTAAACAGGGGGGACGCAAAAGTCTACAATGAGCAGTTCTTC. Its translation: CASSVNRGDAKVYNEQFF. Full variable domain (missing parts from reference TRBV25-1 and TRBJ2-1): EADIYQTPRYLVIGTGKKITLECSQTMGHDKMYWYQQDPGMELHLIHYSYGVNSTEKGDLSSESTVSRIRTEHFPLTLESARPSHTSQYLCASSVNRGDAKVYNEQFFGPGTRLTVL.